A selection of T cell receptor beta chains follows, all from one sample in a study of blood T cells in healthy people across ages. MiXCR was run by TCRdb on the 5' RACE reads, yielding one entry per CDR3 protein. The repertoire holds around 1.7 million distinct CDR3 sequences, with approximately 28% as singletons. The sample consisted of blood. The receptors stem from a woman aged 30 to 39 in good health. Both conserved end residues are part of each CDR3. The D gene is left open where the match is weak. The size entry is marked missing in some rows and otherwise reads once, few, many or a size class.

len: 14; d_gene: TRBD2; j_gene: TRBJ2-1; abundance: few; v_gene: TRBV12-3/TRBV12-4; CDR3aa: CASLRTSGSNEQFF; CDR3nt: TGTGCCAGCCTTAGGACTAGCGGGAGTAATGAGCAGTTCTTC
len: 14; d_gene: -; j_gene: TRBJ1-5; abundance: many; v_gene: TRBV5-1; CDR3aa: CASSLRGGDQPQHF; CDR3nt: TGTGCCAGCAGTTTACGGGGGGGGGATCAGCCCCAGCATTTT
len: 15; d_gene: TRBD2; j_gene: TRBJ2-3; abundance: few; v_gene: TRBV28; CDR3aa: CASRLAGVTTYTQYF; CDR3nt: TGTGCCAGCAGACTAGCGGGGGTGACCACATATACGCAGTATTTT
len: 15; d_gene: -; j_gene: TRBJ1-5; abundance: -; v_gene: TRBV7-2; CDR3aa: CASSLDRVPGKPQHF; CDR3nt: TGTGCCAGCAGCTTAGACAGGGTCCCCGGGAAGCCCCAGCATTTT
len: 16; d_gene: -; j_gene: TRBJ2-1; abundance: -; v_gene: TRBV18; CDR3aa: CASSATAESSYNEQFF; CDR3nt: TGTGCCAGCTCGGCGACAGCGGAAAGCTCCTACAATGAGCAGTTCTTC
len: 16; d_gene: TRBD2; j_gene: TRBJ2-3; abundance: few; v_gene: TRBV6-6; CDR3aa: CASSPSGLANTDTQYF; CDR3nt: TGTGCCAGCAGTCCCTCGGGACTAGCGAACACCGATACGCAGTATTTT
len: 12; d_gene: -; j_gene: TRBJ2-7; abundance: few; v_gene: TRBV12-3/TRBV12-4; CDR3aa: CASSDFRHEQYF; CDR3nt: TGTGCCAGCAGCGACTTTAGACACGAGCAGTACTTC
len: 13; d_gene: TRBD1; j_gene: TRBJ1-2; abundance: many; v_gene: TRBV12-3/TRBV12-4; CDR3aa: CASSLGQDYGYTF; CDR3nt: TGTGCCAGCAGCCTCGGACAGGACTATGGCTACACCTTC
len: 14; d_gene: TRBD2; j_gene: TRBJ2-7; abundance: -; v_gene: TRBV20-1; CDR3aa: CSTVAGVNDYEQYF; CDR3nt: TGCAGTACCGTAGCGGGAGTAAATGACTACGAGCAGTACTTC
len: 13; d_gene: -; j_gene: TRBJ1-2; abundance: few; v_gene: TRBV29-1; CDR3aa: CSVGAGYNYGYTF; CDR3nt: TGCAGCGTTGGGGCAGGCTACAACTATGGCTACACCTTC
len: 14; d_gene: -; j_gene: TRBJ2-1; abundance: many; v_gene: TRBV24-1; CDR3aa: CATSDVHGHNEQFF; CDR3nt: TGTGCCACCAGTGACGTACACGGCCACAATGAGCAGTTCTTC